The 24 T cell receptor beta chains presented below share a single source sample, sequenced in a study of shared clonotypes between healthy human individuals. Clones were read by immunoSEQ multiplex PCR, and TCRdb kept only the in-frame ones, dropping some. The sample carries roughly 640,000 clones, approximately 74% recorded once. The sample was memory CD4+ T cells sorted from blood. Subset denoted: CD45RA-negative fraction. These receptors originate from a young woman in good health.

This clone was observed many times. The chain combines TRBV7-8 with TRBJ2-7; D unresolved. This CDR3 is built from 16 residues. CDR1 and CDR2 from the germline V gene are SGHVS and FQNEAQ. The V end was cut by 1 base, the J end by 1 base, with 14 bases between. The CDR3 spells CASSLGLAVTSYEQYF. CDR3 DNA: TGTGCCAGCAGCTTAGGTCTGGCAGTTACATCCTACGAGCAGTACTTC.

J is TRBJ1-2 and V is TRBV28; no clear D. V was shortened by 5 bases and J by 0 bases, with 10 bases between the two germline ends. The CDR3 is made up of 14 amino acids. Germline CDR1 is MDHEN and CDR2 is SYDVKM. The DNA of the CDR3 is TGTGCCAGCAGTGCTATGGCAGCTAACTATGGCTACACCTTC. As protein: CASSAMAANYGYTF.

This clone showed up just a few times. CDR3 nucleotide sequence: TGTGCCAGTAGTCCCAACCGACTAGCGGGAACCTACAATGAGCAGTTCTTC. This gives the protein CASSPNRLAGTYNEQFF. The V and J genes are TRBV19 and TRBJ2-1; 11 bases align to TRBD2. Unmatched junction bases numbered 8, after V lost 5 bases and J lost 2 bases. The CDR3 has 17 amino acids. Germline V CDR1 and CDR2: LNHDA, SQIVND (reference sequence).

The genes are TRBV29-1 and TRBJ2-7; D unresolved. Germline V lookup: CDR1 SQVTM, CDR2 ANQGSEA. The CDR3 has 10 amino acids. Between the trimmed V and J ends, which lost 7 bases and 5 bases, there was a span of 9 bases. CDR3 loop: CSAGSDEQYF. In DNA, the CDR3 is TGCAGCGCTGGATCGGACGAGCAGTACTTC.

V gene TRBV28 combines with J gene TRBJ2-1, with unresolved D. In germline, CDR1 is MDHEN, CDR2 SYDVKM. The CDR3 totals 12 residues. V gave up 3 bases and J gave up 6 bases, with 6 bases separating them. The CDR3 here is CASSFRVNEQFF. CDR3 nucleotide sequence: TGTGCCAGCAGTTTTCGAGTCAATGAGCAGTTCTTC.

This clone was seen a few times. J is TRBJ2-5 and V is TRBV2, with 7 bases identical to TRBD2. V shed 6 bases and J 1 base; nucleotides not matched to a gene: 8. The CDR3 consists of 15 residues. Germline V gives CDR1 SNHLY, CDR2 FYNNEI. The CDR3, as DNA: TGTGCCAGCAGCAAGGGAGGGATTGTCCAAGAGACCCAGTACTTC. As protein: CASSKGGIVQETQYF. Looking up the rest from reference TRBV2 and TRBJ2-5 gives the full variable domain: EPEVTQTPSHQVTQMGQEVILRCVPISNHLYFYWYRQILGQKVEFLVSFYNNEISEKSEIFDDQFSVERPDGSNFTLKIRSTKLEDSAMYFCASSKGGIVQETQYFGPGTRLLVL.

The gene calls are TRBV27 and TRBJ2-3; D is possibly TRBD1 or TRBD2 (7 bases each). The V gene's germline CDR1 is MNHEY and CDR2 SMNVEV (reference sequence). V was clipped by 5 bases and J by 2 bases, with 17 bases between them. CDR3 length: 16 amino acids. CDR3: CASSPRGGVFTDTQYF. The CDR3 DNA reads TGTGCCAGCAGTCCCAGGGGGGGGGTTTTCACAGATACGCAGTATTTT.

The chain employs TRBV5-1 and TRBJ2-5; D gene uncertain. Germline V CDR1 and CDR2: SGHRS, YFSETQ. This CDR3 is 14 amino acids long. V lost 1 base, J lost 5 bases, and 12 bases lay in between. The CDR3 loop reads CASSLQVLGETQYF. In DNA, the CDR3 is TGCGCCAGCAGCTTGCAGGTGCTGGGGGAGACCCAGTACTTC.

The V call is TRBV6-5, the J call TRBJ1-5; TRBD1 might be the D (5 bases). Germline CDR1 is MNHEY and CDR2 is SVGAGI. V dropped 5 bases and J dropped 4 bases, with 12 bases sitting between them. CDR3 length equals 14 residues. Here the CDR3 DNA reads TGTGCCAGCAGTCTCGGGGGGTATAATCAGCCCCAGCATTTT. It specifies CASSLGGYNQPQHF.

Concerning this clone itself: At the DNA level, this CDR3 is encoded by other sequences in the same sample as well. The V and J genes are TRBV5-1 and TRBJ1-2, with a possible D match to TRBD1 (6 bases). V was clipped by 5 bases and J by 2 bases, with 10 bases between them. Germline values: CDR1 SGHRS, CDR2 YFSETQ. This CDR3 has 13 residues. The CDR3 region is CASSTGPNYGYTF. The CDR3 bases are TGCGCCAGCAGTACAGGGCCAAACTATGGCTACACCTTC.

This chain joins TRBV5-1 and TRBJ2-2; D tentatively fits TRBD1 or TRBD2 (6 bases each). V lost 1 base to trimming and J lost 4 bases, with 11 bases between them. CDR1 is SGHRS, CDR2 YFSETQ, per germline. The CDR3 spans 15 residues. The CDR3 loop reads CASSLKEGGTGELFF. The DNA for the CDR3 is TGCGCCAGCAGCTTGAAGGAGGGGGGCACCGGGGAGCTGTTTTTT.

Note on this clone: At one of its ends the junction is not consistent with the germline gene, which may arise from a read error. The CDR3 sequence: CASSPLRFSGTTYVQYF. CDR3 DNA sequence: TGTGCCAGCAGCCCACTTCGCTTTAGCGGGACCACCTACGTGCAGTACTTC. V gene TRBV11-2 combines with J gene TRBJ2-7; the match to TRBD2 covers 8 bases. This CDR3 contains 17 residues. Germline lookup yields CDR1 SGHAT and CDR2 FQNNGV.

The genes are TRBV5-1 and TRBJ2-2, with TRBD2 identical over 12 bases. The CDR3 loop spans 15 amino acids. J was trimmed by 6 bases and V by 3 bases; bases with no gene match: 3. Per the germline V gene, CDR1 is SGHRS and CDR2 is YFSETQ. The CDR3 loop is CASSSSGRASGELFF. In nucleotides, the CDR3 is TGCGCCAGCAGCTCTAGCGGGAGGGCCTCCGGGGAGCTGTTTTTT.

The rearrangement uses TRBV7-9 and TRBJ2-1; no clear D. With 1 base removed from V and 9 bases from J, the gap between germline ends came to 10 bases. The CDR3 has 13 residues. In germline, CDR1 is SEHNR, CDR2 FQNEAQ (reference sequence). The CDR3 coding sequence is TGTGCCAGCAGCTTAGTCCAGCATCTTGAGCAGTTCTTC. Translating gives CASSLVQHLEQFF.

The chain employs TRBV7-2 and TRBJ2-7, with D maybe TRBD2 (6 bases). Germline V CDR1 and CDR2: SGHTA, FQGNSA. Trimming left V 2 bases short and J 2 bases short, with 10 bases between. The CDR3 runs 14 residues. Here the CDR3 reads CASSLMGGTYEQYF. The CDR3 nucleotides read TGTGCCAGCAGCTTAATGGGCGGGACCTACGAGCAGTACTTC.

The chain couples TRBV5-6 to TRBJ1-5; D not resolved. The CDR3 extends over 12 amino acids. V was pared by 1 base and J by 4 bases, with 3 bases between. CDR1 and CDR2 from the germline V gene are SGHDT and YYEEEE. The CDR3 DNA reads as TGTGCCAGCAGCTTGCTAAATCAGCCCCAGCATTTT. Encoded protein: CASSLLNQPQHF.

This clone has just one count. The V call is TRBV5-1, the J call TRBJ2-7, with D unresolved. There are 14 residues in the CDR3. Germline CDR1 reads SGHRS; CDR2 reads YFSETQ. Trimming cost V 2 bases and J 5 bases, with 14 bases left between them. The CDR3 is CASSFGRYTDEQYF. The CDR3 bases are TGCGCCAGCAGCTTTGGTCGGTATACCGACGAGCAGTACTTC.

This clone was counted once. The chain couples TRBV29-1 to TRBJ1-2; 8 bases agree with TRBD1. This CDR3 spans 15 amino acids. Per the germline V gene, CDR1 is SQVTM and CDR2 is ANQGSEA. The J segment lost 8 bases and the V segment lost 6 bases, leaving 17 bases of the junction unmatched. The CDR3: CSVPWTGLLTSGYTF. The CDR3 nucleotides are TGCAGCGTACCTTGGACAGGGCTGTTAACTAGCGGCTACACCTTC.

This chain links TRBV5-1 with TRBJ2-5; the match to TRBD2 covers 13 bases. Germline assignment: CDR1 SGHRS and CDR2 YFSETQ. CDR3 length: 15 residues. V lost 4 bases to trimming and J lost 4 bases; unmatched junction nucleotides: 4. Written as DNA, the CDR3 is TGCGCCAGCAGCGAATGGACTAGCGGGGGAGAGACCCAGTACTTC. Protein: CASSEWTSGGETQYF. The full variable domain, completed using reference TRBV5-1 and TRBJ2-5, is KAGVTQTPRYLIKTRGQQVTLSCSPISGHRSVSWYQQTPGQGLQFLFEYFSETQRNKGNFPGRFSGRQFSNSRSEMNVSTLELGDSALYLCASSEWTSGGETQYFGPGTRLLVL.

This clone was seen only a few times. The CDR3 region is CASSLGPANYGYTF. The CDR3 DNA reads as TGTGCCAGTTCCCTTGGCCCCGCTAACTATGGCTACACCTTC. This sequence joins TRBV7-3 and TRBJ1-2; D not resolved. This CDR3 has 14 residues. Germline V lookup: CDR1 SGHTA, CDR2 FQGTGA. The V and J ends lost 9 bases and 0 bases respectively, with 14 bases between them. Full variable domain (outside the CDR3, taken from reference TRBV7-3 and TRBJ1-2): GAGVSQTPSNKVTEKGKYVELRCDPISGHTALYWYRQSLGQGPEFLIYFQGTGAADDSGLPNDRFFAVRPEGSVSTLKIQRTERGDSAVYLCASSLGPANYGYTFGSGTRLTVV.

This clone appeared a single time. This sequence joins TRBV27 and TRBJ2-7; a weak D match, TRBD1 (6 bases). With 2 bases removed from V and 6 bases from J, the gap between germline ends came to 23 bases. Per the germline V gene, CDR1 is MNHEY and CDR2 is SMNVEV (reference sequence). The length of the CDR3 is 17 residues. CDR3 amino acids: CASSLNWGQGEPREQYF. The CDR3 region has the DNA TGTGCCAGCAGTTTAAATTGGGGGCAGGGTGAGCCACGCGAGCAGTACTTC.

The chain joins TRBV5-1 to TRBJ1-1; D possibly corresponds to TRBD1 (6 bases). V was shortened by 5 bases and J by 0 bases, with 11 bases between the two germline ends. Per germline, CDR1 SGHRS and CDR2 YFSETQ. This CDR3 contains 14 residues. CDR3 in DNA: TGCGCCAGCAGAACCAGGGGACTGAACACTGAAGCTTTCTTT. Translating gives CASRTRGLNTEAFF.

The chain combines TRBV7-9 with TRBJ1-5; D is ambiguous. This CDR3 has 12 amino acids. Germline V CDR1 and CDR2: SEHNR, FQNEAQ (reference sequence). Deletions cut 5 bases from V and 9 bases from J, with 11 bases between. The CDR3 bases are TGTGCCAGCAGCCTGACCTTGGGGCCCCAGCATTTT. This translates into CASSLTLGPQHF.

The chain combines TRBV7-8 with TRBJ1-5; no definite D call. Germline V CDR1 and CDR2: SGHVS, FQNEAQ. The CDR3 runs 13 residues. Trimming shortened V by 5 bases and J by 7 bases, and 12 bases separated the two germline ends. In DNA, the CDR3 is TGTGCCAGCAGCCCAAACCGGGAACAGCCCCAGCATTTT. This codes for CASSPNREQPQHF.